The next 12 T cell receptor beta chains were all read from a single sample in a study of cytomegalovirus exposure and HLA in healthy donors. It was with 60 Vbeta and 13 Jbeta primers that the PCR ran. The repertoire was sequenced with immunoSEQ multiplex PCR; TCRdb's copy has only in-frame clones and lacks some. Altogether 55,000 to 80,000 clones are present, roughly 80% being singletons, with the ten largest covering around 7%. The sequencing sample was made of PBMCs. The receptors stem from a woman in her thirties in good health and CMV-seropositive.

This clone was seen only once. The gene calls are TRBV19 and TRBJ2-1; maybe TRBD2 (6 bases). Per germline, CDR1 LNHDA and CDR2 SQIVND (reference sequence). The V and J ends lost 9 bases and 0 bases respectively, with 15 bases between them. The CDR3 spans 15 residues. The CDR3, as DNA: TGTGCCAGGACCCCCGGGACTCCCTCCTACAATGAGCAGTTCTTC. Residues: CARTPGTPSYNEQFF. The full variable domain, in which reference TRBV19 and TRBJ2-1 provide the parts outside the CDR3, is DGGITQSPKYLFRKEGQNVTLSCEQNLNHDAMYWYRQDPGQGLRLIYYSQIVNDFQKGDIAEGYSVSREKKESFPLTVTSAQKNPTAFYLCARTPGTPSYNEQFFGPGTRLTVL.

The chain recombines TRBV19 with TRBJ2-7, with a possible D match to TRBD1 (6 bases). Germline CDR1 and CDR2: LNHDA and SQIVND (reference sequence). Trimming took 2 bases from V and 5 from J, leaving 22 bases between them. The CDR3 runs 17 residues. DNA for the CDR3: TGTGCCAGTAGTATAAGGAACAGGGCTTTTGAGTTCCACGAGCAGTACTTC. Translated, it gives CASSIRNRAFEFHEQYF.

This clone has only a few counts. This rearrangement joins TRBV9 to TRBJ2-3; weak D call: TRBD2 (6 bases). CDR1 and CDR2 (germline): SGDLS, YYNGEE. The CDR3 has 15 residues. V was clipped by 4 bases and J by 1 base, with 13 bases between them. CDR3 coding DNA: TGTGCCAGCAGCTTTCGACTAGGGGGCACAGATACGCAGTATTTT. Amino acids: CASSFRLGGTDTQYF.

The gene calls are TRBV15 and TRBJ2-5; D might be TRBD2 (8 bases). Germline-derived CDR1 and CDR2 are LNHNV and YYDKDF (reference sequence). This CDR3 contains 15 residues. The V end lost 5 bases, the J end lost 5 bases, and 18 bases lay between the germline ends. The CDR3 coding sequence is TGTGCCACCAGCCGAGGGGGCCGGGGGGGCGAGACCCAGTACTTC. This gives the protein CATSRGGRGGETQYF.

The chain is built from TRBV4-3 and TRBJ1-6; TRBD1 matches 7 bases. Germline V gene data show CDR1 as LGHNA and CDR2 as YSLEER. The CDR3 sequence is 15 residues long. J was trimmed by 7 bases and V by 3 bases; bases with no gene match: 6. The CDR3 coding sequence is TGCGCCAGCAGCCAGGAAACAGGGGTGAATTCACCCCTCCACTTT. Protein product: CASSQETGVNSPLHF.

The sample holds a few counts of this clone. The rearrangement links TRBV7-2 to TRBJ2-7; D unresolved. CDR1 and CDR2 from the germline V gene are SGHTA and FQGNSA. CDR3 length: 12 residues. V was shortened by 4 bases and J by 7 bases, with 11 bases between the two germline ends. The CDR3 nucleotides read TGTGCCAGCAGCTCACCTCTCGGTGAGCAGTACTTC. This encodes CASSSPLGEQYF.

The chain carries TRBV30 and TRBJ2-7; 16 bases fit TRBD2. The CDR3 has 17 amino acids. Germline-derived CDR1 and CDR2 are GTSNPN and SVGIG (reference sequence). V was pared by 3 bases and J by 4 bases, with 9 bases of the junction left unmatched. CDR3 region: CAWRGTSGRVPRYEQYF. The CDR3, as DNA: TGTGCCTGGAGGGGGACTAGCGGGAGGGTCCCCAGATACGAGCAGTACTTC.

In this sample, this clone turned up once. This chain connects TRBV29-1 to TRBJ2-3, with TRBD2 matching over 15 bases. CDR1 and CDR2 (germline): SQVTM, ANQGSEA. Trimming removed 8 bases from V and 5 bases from J; junction bases left unmatched: 14. This CDR3 spans 17 amino acids. CDR3 loop: CSTIRGLAGGRGDTQYF. Here the CDR3 DNA reads TGCAGCACCATCCGGGGACTAGCGGGAGGCCGGGGAGATACGCAGTATTTT.

Remarks on this clone: The sample carries other DNA sequences with the same CDR3. CDR3 in amino acids: CASSPRQGDYEQYF. In nucleotides, the CDR3 is TGTGCCAGCTCACCGCGGCAGGGTGACTACGAGCAGTACTTC. This sequence joins TRBV18 and TRBJ2-7, with a weak D call TRBD1 (5 bases). With 3 bases removed from V and 3 bases from J, the gap between germline ends came to 12 bases. CDR3 length equals 14 residues. Germline V lookup: CDR1 KGHSH, CDR2 LQKENI. Full variable domain (rest looked up from reference TRBV18 and TRBJ2-7): NAGVMQNPRHLVRRRGQEARLRCSPMKGHSHVYWYRQLPEEGLKFMVYLQKENIIDESGMPKERFSAEFPKEGPSILRIQQVVRGDSAAYFCASSPRQGDYEQYFGPGTRLTVT.

This clone was seen only a few times. V is TRBV2 and J is TRBJ2-2; a possible D gene is TRBD1 (6 bases). Germline assignment: CDR1 SNHLY and CDR2 FYNNEI. Trimming took off 5 bases at V and 1 base at J, with 20 bases between the two ends. This CDR3 has 18 amino acids. CDR3 loop: CASSLKPPGHVNTGELFF. The CDR3 DNA sequence: TGTGCCAGCAGTCTCAAGCCACCGGGACACGTGAACACCGGGGAGCTGTTTTTT.

This clone was seen a handful of times. V usage is TRBV11-3 and J usage is TRBJ2-1; 13 bases line up with TRBD2. The CDR3 has 15 amino acids. Germline CDR1 and CDR2: SGHNT and YENEEA. Trimming took 6 bases from V and 6 from J; bases not matched to a gene: 5. CDR3 protein: CASSTGTSGTNEQFF. CDR3 DNA: TGTGCCAGCAGTACCGGGACTAGCGGGACCAATGAGCAGTTCTTC.

Note on this clone: The junction differs from germline at one of its ends, possibly a read error. The chain employs TRBV28 and TRBJ2-7; 10 bases agree with TRBD2. This CDR3 spans 14 amino acids. The germline gives CDR1 MDHEN, CDR2 SYDVKM. The CDR3 DNA follows: TGTGCCACCAGTAGACTAGCGGGTTCCTACGAGCAGTACTTC. Encoded protein: CATSRLAGSYEQYF.